One sample yielded the 21 T cell receptor beta chains listed below, sequenced in a study of blood T cell repertoires in COVID-19 (dated by TCRdb to 2018 to 2020). The protocol used for the library was the immunoSEQ multiplex PCR assay. TCRdb provides this immuneACCESS table in a form limited to in-frame rearrangements. Some clones are lacking; in checked studies, under half of them reflect an unresolved V gene, and why the rest are absent is not known. The sample table lists roughly 110,000 clones, about 84% of them with a count of one. The ten largest clones capture 14% to 15% of the sample. Sequencing was performed on peripheral blood. The receptors here all came from a woman in her fifties or sixties with acute or convalescent COVID-19.

The chain employs TRBV10-3 and TRBJ1-4; no reliable D call. V gave up 0 bases and J gave up 8 bases, with 10 bases separating them. In germline, CDR1 is ENHRY, CDR2 SYGVKD. The length of the CDR3 is 14 residues. The CDR3 loop reads CAISESGSWEKLFF. The CDR3 nucleotides are TGTGCCATCAGTGAGTCGGGGAGTTGGGAAAAACTGTTTTTT.

Concerning this clone itself: Other DNA sequences from this sample encode an identical CDR3 as well. CDR3 sequence: CASSIDRSSYEQYF. In DNA form, the CDR3 reads TGTGCCAGTAGTATAGACAGGTCCTCCTACGAGCAGTACTTC. V usage is TRBV19 and J usage is TRBJ2-7; no clear D. V was clipped by 0 bases and J by 0 bases, with 6 bases between them. There are 14 residues in the CDR3. The V gene's germline CDR1 is LNHDA and CDR2 SQIVND (reference sequence).

This clone was detected once. This rearrangement joins TRBV11-2 to TRBJ2-4, with 9 bases identical to TRBD2. CDR1 and CDR2 from the germline V gene are SGHAT and FQNNGV. The J segment lost 9 bases and the V segment lost 5 bases, leaving 8 bases of the junction unmatched. This CDR3 has 14 residues. CDR3: CASSPDAAGGIQYF. The CDR3 DNA reads TGTGCCAGCAGCCCGGACGCAGCGGGGGGCATTCAGTACTTC.

The rearrangement joins TRBV28 to TRBJ2-6, with a possible D match to TRBD1 (5 bases). V was clipped by 6 bases and J by 3 bases, with 12 bases between them. The germline CDR1 and CDR2 sequences are MDHEN and SYDVKM. This CDR3 is 15 amino acids long. The CDR3 is CASSPAGIGANVLTF. DNA of the CDR3: TGTGCCAGCAGCCCGGCAGGGATTGGGGCCAACGTCCTGACTTTC.

V gene TRBV6-5 combines with J gene TRBJ1-6, with D tentatively TRBD1 (6 bases). This CDR3 is built from 15 residues. The V end lost 1 base, the J end lost 9 bases, and 13 bases lay between the germline ends. CDR1 and CDR2 (germline): MNHEY, SVGAGI. CDR3 DNA sequence: TGTGCCAGCAGTTACTACGCAGGGACATCTTCACCCCTCCACTTT. Protein: CASSYYAGTSSPLHF.

The rearrangement links TRBV30 to TRBJ1-1, with 7 bases lining up with TRBD1. The CDR3 runs to 14 residues. V trimming: 3 bases; J trimming: 0 bases; junction bases outside the gene matches: 4. Germline assignment: CDR1 GTSNPN and CDR2 SVGIG (reference sequence). CDR3 DNA: TGTGCCTGGAGACGGGACAGCATGAACACTGAAGCTTTCTTT. Translated, it gives CAWRRDSMNTEAFF. Using reference TRBV30 and TRBJ1-1 for the parts outside the CDR3, the full variable domain is SQTIHQWPATLVQPVGSPLSLECTVEGTSNPNLYWYRQAAGRGLQLLFYSVGIGQISSEVPQNLSASRPQDRQFILSSKKLLLSDSGFYLCAWRRDSMNTEAFFGQGTRLTVV.

This chain links TRBV7-2 with TRBJ2-7; 10 bases map to TRBD1. Trimming removed 5 bases from V and 9 bases from J; junction bases left unmatched: 4. Germline V lookup: CDR1 SGHTA, CDR2 FQGNSA. The CDR3 is 12 amino acids. CDR3 DNA sequence: TGTGCCAGCAGCCCGGGACAGGGGTGGCAGTACTTC. Its translation: CASSPGQGWQYF.

The chain joins TRBV5-4 to TRBJ2-7; 15 bases are a match to TRBD2. Germline assignment: CDR1 SGHNT and CDR2 YYREEE (reference sequence). The junction had 2 bases not matched to a gene; V was cut back by 4 bases and J by 6 bases. There are 14 residues in the CDR3. The CDR3 loop is CASSVGLAGGEQYF. The DNA for the CDR3 is TGTGCCAGCAGCGTGGGACTAGCGGGGGGCGAGCAGTACTTC.

As concerns this clone: Other DNA sequences in the same sample also yield this CDR3. The chain carries TRBV2 and TRBJ2-7; TRBD2 aligns across 7 bases. Looked up from germline, CDR1 is SNHLY and CDR2 is FYNNEI. The trim removed 8 bases at V and 4 bases at J, leaving 8 bases unmatched. This CDR3 has 13 amino acids. The CDR3 DNA is TGTGCCAGCGTGCCGGGACTAACTTACGAGCAGTACTTC. Its protein is CASVPGLTYEQYF.

The rearrangement links TRBV11-2 to TRBJ2-1, with D possibly matching TRBD2 (5 bases). Germline V lookup: CDR1 SGHAT, CDR2 FQNNGV. CDR3 length: 15 residues. Trimming stripped 7 bases from V and 4 bases from J, with 17 bases between. The CDR3 DNA reads TGTGCCAGCACCCTAAGGACTTTAGGGTACAATGAGCAGTTCTTC. Translation: CASTLRTLGYNEQFF.

The genes are TRBV20-1 and TRBJ2-5; D not resolved. The CDR3 contains 11 residues. V was trimmed by 5 bases and J by 3 bases, leaving 7 bases between them. Germline-derived CDR1 and CDR2 are DFQATT and SNEGSKA (reference sequence). The CDR3 protein is CSASPEETQYF. CDR3 sequence (DNA): TGCAGTGCTTCCCCAGAAGAGACCCAGTACTTC.

The chain couples TRBV9 to TRBJ1-6, with TRBD1 as a possible D gene (6 bases). V dropped 2 bases and J dropped 13 bases, with 16 bases sitting between them. Per the germline V gene, CDR1 is SGDLS and CDR2 is YYNGEE. CDR3 length: 14 amino acids. The CDR3 nucleotides read TGTGCCAGCAGCGTGACAGGCACAGGGATGCCCCTCCACTTT. This encodes CASSVTGTGMPLHF.

V usage is TRBV28 and J usage is TRBJ1-5; D is undetermined. The CDR3 is 17 amino acids. CDR1 and CDR2 from the germline V gene are MDHEN and SYDVKM. V lost 5 bases, J lost 3 bases, and 20 bases lay in between. CDR3 sequence reads: CASSGYRGERFNQPQHF. The CDR3 nucleotides read TGTGCCAGCAGTGGTTACCGGGGAGAGAGGTTCAATCAGCCCCAGCATTTT. The full variable domain, rest sourced from reference TRBV28 and TRBJ1-5, is DVKVTQSSRYLVKRTGEKVFLECVQDMDHENMFWYRQDPGLGLRLIYFSYDVKMKEKGDIPEGYSVSREKKERFSLILESASTNQTSMYLCASSGYRGERFNQPQHFGDGTRLSIL.

This chain joins TRBV25-1 and TRBJ1-1; 8 bases match TRBD1. Germline V CDR1 and CDR2: MGHDK, SYGVNS. Trimming took 3 bases from V and 1 from J; bases not matched to a gene: 4. CDR3 length equals 15 residues. DNA of the CDR3: TGTGCCAGCAGTGATCAGGGGGCAAAGAACACTGAAGCTTTCTTT. Translated: CASSDQGAKNTEAFF.

The chain recombines TRBV7-2 with TRBJ2-1; 8 bases are shared with TRBD2. This CDR3 spans 18 amino acids. Per germline, CDR1 SGHTA and CDR2 FQGNSA. The trim removed 5 bases at V and 0 bases at J, leaving 12 bases unmatched. In DNA, the CDR3 is TGTGCCAGCAGCCGCTTCTTCAGCGGGGGTTTCTCCTACAATGAGCAGTTCTTC. It yields the protein CASSRFFSGGFSYNEQFF.

This rearrangement joins TRBV19 to TRBJ1-2; TRBD1 matches 7 bases. Germline CDR1 reads LNHDA; CDR2 reads SQIVND (reference sequence). This CDR3 is built from 13 residues. Trimming at V came to 6 bases and at J to 14 bases, leaving 15 bases not matched to a gene. CDR3 sequence: CASRPGQNLARTF. As DNA, the CDR3 is TGTGCCAGTAGACCGGGACAGAACCTTGCTCGTACCTTC.

The rearrangement joins TRBV5-1 to TRBJ1-2; the match to TRBD1 covers 9 bases. The germline V gene encodes CDR1 SGHRS and CDR2 YFSETQ. This CDR3 has 15 residues. The V gene end was trimmed by 4 bases and the J gene end by 8 bases; junction bases not matched to a gene: 12. The CDR3 loop reads CASSDPGQGPMGYTF. The CDR3 coding sequence is TGCGCCAGCAGCGATCCGGGACAGGGTCCTATGGGCTACACCTTC.

This clone was observed many times. The CDR3 sequence is CASSMAGGNPFYEQYF. The CDR3 nucleotides read TGTGCCAGTAGTATGGCAGGGGGAAACCCCTTCTACGAGCAGTACTTC. The V and J genes are TRBV19 and TRBJ2-7, with 7 bases identical to TRBD1. Looked up from germline, CDR1 is LNHDA and CDR2 is SQIVND (reference sequence). The CDR3 runs to 16 residues. V lost 3 bases and J lost 3; bases outside the gene matches: 11.

This clone was seen a few times. CDR3 loop: CASRPVDSQTFYGYTF. DNA of the CDR3: TGTGCCAGTAGACCAGTAGACTCACAAACCTTCTATGGCTACACCTTC. V gene TRBV19 combines with J gene TRBJ1-2; D gene ambiguous. Germline-derived CDR1 and CDR2 are LNHDA and SQIVND (reference sequence). The V end was cut by 6 bases, the J end by 4 bases, with 21 bases between. This CDR3 has 16 amino acids.

The CDR3 is CASSELTSGRVYEQFF. As DNA, the CDR3 is TGTGCCAGCAGTGAACTGACTAGCGGGAGAGTATATGAGCAGTTCTTC. V gene TRBV25-1 combines with J gene TRBJ2-1; 12 bases fit TRBD2. This CDR3 has 16 amino acids. Germline CDR1 is MGHDK and CDR2 is SYGVNS. Germline trimming cut 2 bases from V and 8 bases from J; bases unmatched to any gene: 7.

The rearrangement links TRBV2 to TRBJ1-6; 7 positions agree with TRBD1. The CDR3 extends over 13 amino acids. The V segment lost 11 bases and the J segment 9 bases; nucleotides outside the gene matches: 10. Looked up from germline, CDR1 is SNHLY and CDR2 is FYNNEI. For the CDR3, the DNA is TGTGCCGGAACAGGGGATCTCCTTTCACCCCTCCACTTT. Translation gives CAGTGDLLSPLHF.